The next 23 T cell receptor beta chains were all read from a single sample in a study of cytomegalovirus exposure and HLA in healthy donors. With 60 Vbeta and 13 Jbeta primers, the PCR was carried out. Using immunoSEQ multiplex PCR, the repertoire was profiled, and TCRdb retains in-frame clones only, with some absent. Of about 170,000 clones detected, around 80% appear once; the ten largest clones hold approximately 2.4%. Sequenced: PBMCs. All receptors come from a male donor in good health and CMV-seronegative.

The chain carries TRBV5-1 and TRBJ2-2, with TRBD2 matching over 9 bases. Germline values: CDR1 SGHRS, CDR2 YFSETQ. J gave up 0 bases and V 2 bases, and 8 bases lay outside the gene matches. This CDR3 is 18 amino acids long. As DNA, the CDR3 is TGCGCCAGCAGCTTATCTAGCGGGGTCTACTCGAACACCGGGGAGCTGTTTTTT. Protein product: CASSLSSGVYSNTGELFF. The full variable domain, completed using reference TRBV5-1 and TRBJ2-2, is KAGVTQTPRYLIKTRGQQVTLSCSPISGHRSVSWYQQTPGQGLQFLFEYFSETQRNKGNFPGRFSGRQFSNSRSEMNVSTLELGDSALYLCASSLSSGVYSNTGELFFGEGSRLTVL.

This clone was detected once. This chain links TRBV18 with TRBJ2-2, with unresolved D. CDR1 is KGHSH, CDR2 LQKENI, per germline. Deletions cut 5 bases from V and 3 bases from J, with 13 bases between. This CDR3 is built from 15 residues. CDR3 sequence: CASSLQDPDTGELFF. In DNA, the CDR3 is TGTGCCAGCTCATTGCAGGATCCGGACACCGGGGAGCTGTTTTTT.

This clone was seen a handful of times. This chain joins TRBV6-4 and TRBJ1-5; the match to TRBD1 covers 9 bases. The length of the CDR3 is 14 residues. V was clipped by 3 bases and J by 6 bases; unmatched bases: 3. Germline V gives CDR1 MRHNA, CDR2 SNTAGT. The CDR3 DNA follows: TGTGCCAGCAGTGAAAAGACAGGGGGTCAGCCCCAGCATTTT. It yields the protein CASSEKTGGQPQHF.

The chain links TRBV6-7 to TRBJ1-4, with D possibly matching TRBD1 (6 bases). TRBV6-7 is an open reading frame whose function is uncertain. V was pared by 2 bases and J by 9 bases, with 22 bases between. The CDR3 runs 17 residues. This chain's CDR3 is CASSYPGTYELMKKLFF. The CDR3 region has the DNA TGTGCCAGCAGTTACCCGGGGACATACGAGTTAATGAAAAAACTGTTTTTT.

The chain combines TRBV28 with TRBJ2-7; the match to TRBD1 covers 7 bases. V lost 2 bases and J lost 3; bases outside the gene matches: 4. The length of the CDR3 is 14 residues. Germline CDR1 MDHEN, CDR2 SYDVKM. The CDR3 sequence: CASSLRTGSYEQYF. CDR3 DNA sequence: TGTGCCAGCAGTTTAAGGACAGGAAGCTACGAGCAGTACTTC.

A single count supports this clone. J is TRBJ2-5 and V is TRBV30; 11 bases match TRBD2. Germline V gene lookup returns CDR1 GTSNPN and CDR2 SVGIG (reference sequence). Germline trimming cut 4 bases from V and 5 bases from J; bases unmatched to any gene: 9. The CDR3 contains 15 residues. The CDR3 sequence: CAWISSGGLQETQYF. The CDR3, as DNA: TGTGCCTGGATCTCTAGCGGGGGGCTGCAGGAGACCCAGTACTTC. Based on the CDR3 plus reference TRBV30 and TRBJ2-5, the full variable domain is SQTIHQWPATLVQPVGSPLSLECTVEGTSNPNLYWYRQAAGRGLQLLFYSVGIGQISSEVPQNLSASRPQDRQFILSSKKLLLSDSGFYLCAWISSGGLQETQYFGPGTRLLVL.

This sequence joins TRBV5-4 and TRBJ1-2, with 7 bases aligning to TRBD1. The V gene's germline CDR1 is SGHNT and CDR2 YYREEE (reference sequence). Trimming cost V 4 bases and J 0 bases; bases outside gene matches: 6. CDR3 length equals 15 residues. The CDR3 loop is CASSSRTGSNYGYTF. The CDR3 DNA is TGTGCCAGCAGCAGCCGGACAGGTTCTAACTATGGCTACACCTTC.

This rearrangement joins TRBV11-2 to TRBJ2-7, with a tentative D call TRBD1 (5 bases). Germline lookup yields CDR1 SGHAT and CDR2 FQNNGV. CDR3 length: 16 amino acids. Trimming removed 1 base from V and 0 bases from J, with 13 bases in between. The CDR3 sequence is CASSLGARVGSYEQYF. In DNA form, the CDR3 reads TGTGCCAGCAGCTTAGGTGCCAGGGTCGGCTCCTACGAGCAGTACTTC.

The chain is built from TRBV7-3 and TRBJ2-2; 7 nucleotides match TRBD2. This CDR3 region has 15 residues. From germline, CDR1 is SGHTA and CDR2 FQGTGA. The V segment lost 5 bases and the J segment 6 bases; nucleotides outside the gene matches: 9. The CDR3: CASSPGLGVSGELFF. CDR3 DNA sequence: TGTGCCAGCAGCCCCGGACTAGGAGTTTCCGGGGAGCTGTTTTTT.

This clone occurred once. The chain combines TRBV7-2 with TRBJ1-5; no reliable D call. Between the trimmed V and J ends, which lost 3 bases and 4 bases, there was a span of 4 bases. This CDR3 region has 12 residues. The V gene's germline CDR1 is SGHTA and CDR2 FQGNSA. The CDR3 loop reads CASSFRNQPQHF. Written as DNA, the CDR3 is TGTGCCAGCAGCTTTCGGAATCAGCCCCAGCATTTT.

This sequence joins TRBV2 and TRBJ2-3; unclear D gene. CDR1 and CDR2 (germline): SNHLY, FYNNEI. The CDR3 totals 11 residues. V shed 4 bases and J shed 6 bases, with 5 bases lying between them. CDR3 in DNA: TGTGCCAGCAGTGTTCTTGATACGCAGTATTTT. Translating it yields CASSVLDTQYF.

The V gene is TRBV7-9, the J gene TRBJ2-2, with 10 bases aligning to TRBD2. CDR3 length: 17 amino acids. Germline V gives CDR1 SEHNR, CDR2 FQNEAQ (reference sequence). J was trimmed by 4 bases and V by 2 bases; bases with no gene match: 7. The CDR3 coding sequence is TGTGCCAGCAGCTTAAAGTTCTGGACTAGCGGCACCGGGGAGCTGTTTTTT. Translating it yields CASSLKFWTSGTGELFF.

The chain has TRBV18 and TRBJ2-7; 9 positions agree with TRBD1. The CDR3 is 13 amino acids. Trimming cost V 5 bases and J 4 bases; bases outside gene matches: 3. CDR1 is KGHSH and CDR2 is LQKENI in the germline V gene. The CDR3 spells CASSTDRGYEQYF. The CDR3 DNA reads TGTGCCAGCTCAACAGACAGGGGGTACGAGCAGTACTTC.

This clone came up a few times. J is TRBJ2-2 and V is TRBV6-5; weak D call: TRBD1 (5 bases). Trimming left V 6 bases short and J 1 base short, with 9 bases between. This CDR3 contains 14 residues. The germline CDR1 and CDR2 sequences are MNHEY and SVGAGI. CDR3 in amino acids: CASSWTQNTGELFF. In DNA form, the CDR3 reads TGTGCCAGCAGCTGGACACAGAACACCGGGGAGCTGTTTTTT.

CDR3 sequence (DNA): TGTGCCAGCAGTTACTCGTCCAATTTCTACAATGAGCAGTTCTTC. It is translated as CASSYSSNFYNEQFF. The chain links TRBV6-5 to TRBJ2-1; D remains unclear. This CDR3 is 15 amino acids long. V was shortened by 0 bases and J by 3 bases, with 9 bases between the two germline ends. Germline V gives CDR1 MNHEY, CDR2 SVGAGI.

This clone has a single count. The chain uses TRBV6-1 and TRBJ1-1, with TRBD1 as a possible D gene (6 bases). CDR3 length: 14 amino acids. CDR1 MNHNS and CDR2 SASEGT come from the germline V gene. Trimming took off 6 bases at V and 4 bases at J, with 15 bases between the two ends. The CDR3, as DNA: TGTGCCAGCAGGATAGGACAGTTTCTCACTGAAGCTTTCTTT. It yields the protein CASRIGQFLTEAFF.

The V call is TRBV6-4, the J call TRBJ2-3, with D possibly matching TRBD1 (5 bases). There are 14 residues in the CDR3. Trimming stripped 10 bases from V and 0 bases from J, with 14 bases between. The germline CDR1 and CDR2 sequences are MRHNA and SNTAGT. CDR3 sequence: CANPQASSTDTQYF. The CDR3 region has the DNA TGTGCCAACCCACAGGCCTCAAGCACAGATACGCAGTATTTT.

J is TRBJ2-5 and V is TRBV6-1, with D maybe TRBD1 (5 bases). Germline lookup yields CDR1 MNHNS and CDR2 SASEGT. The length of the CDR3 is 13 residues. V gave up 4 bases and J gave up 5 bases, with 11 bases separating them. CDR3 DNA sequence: TGTGCCAGCAGTGTTAGGCAGGGTGAGACCCAGTACTTC. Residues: CASSVRQGETQYF.

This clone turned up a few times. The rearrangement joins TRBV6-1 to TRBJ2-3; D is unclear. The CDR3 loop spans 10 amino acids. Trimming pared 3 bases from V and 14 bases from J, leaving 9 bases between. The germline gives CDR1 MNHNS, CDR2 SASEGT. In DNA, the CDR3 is TGTGCCAGCAGTGAGGGTCGAGGGTATTTT. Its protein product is CASSEGRGYF.

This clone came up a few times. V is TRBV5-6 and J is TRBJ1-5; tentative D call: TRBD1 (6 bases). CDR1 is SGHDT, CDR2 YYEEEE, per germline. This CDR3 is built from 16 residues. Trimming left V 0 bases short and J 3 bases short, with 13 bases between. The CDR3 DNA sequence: TGTGCCAGCAGCTTGGGGACGGGACAACCCAATCAGCCCCAGCATTTT. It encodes CASSLGTGQPNQPQHF.

The CDR3 coding sequence is TGTGCCAGCAGCTTAGTGCCACTAGCGGGATCATGGGAGTACAATGAGCAGTTCTTC. This gives the protein CASSLVPLAGSWEYNEQFF. The chain has TRBV7-9 and TRBJ2-1; 10 bases fit TRBD2. V gave up 1 base and J gave up 4 bases; unmatched junction bases: 13. This CDR3 is built from 19 residues. Germline CDR1 SEHNR, CDR2 FQNEAQ (reference sequence).

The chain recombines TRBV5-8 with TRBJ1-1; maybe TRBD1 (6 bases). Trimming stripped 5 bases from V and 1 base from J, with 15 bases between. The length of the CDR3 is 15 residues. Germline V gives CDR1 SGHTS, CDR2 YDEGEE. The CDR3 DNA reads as TGTGCCAGCAGTCCCCGACAGGAGCCGAACACTGAAGCTTTCTTT. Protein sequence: CASSPRQEPNTEAFF.

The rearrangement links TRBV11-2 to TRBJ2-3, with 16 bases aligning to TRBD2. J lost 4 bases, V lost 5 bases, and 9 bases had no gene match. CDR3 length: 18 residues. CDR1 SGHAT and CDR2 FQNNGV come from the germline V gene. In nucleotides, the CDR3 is TGTGCCAGCAGCGCGGGACTAGCGGGAGGGCCTTGGGCAGATACGCAGTATTTT. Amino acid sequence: CASSAGLAGGPWADTQYF.